The 28 T cell receptor beta chains given below trace back to one sample, sequenced in a study of blood T cell repertoires in COVID-19. Method: immunoSEQ multiplex PCR; TCRdb's copy keeps in-frame clones and lacks some. The profile shows roughly 220,000 clones, 85% to 90% of them singletons. Input material: PBMCs or T cells enriched from blood (not recorded which). Source of these receptors: a woman aged 18-35 years in a cohort exposed to, infected with or recovered from COVID-19 (not recorded which).

V gene TRBV5-1 combines with J gene TRBJ1-5; D unclear. Looked up from germline, CDR1 is SGHRS and CDR2 is YFSETQ. The length of the CDR3 is 15 residues. V gave up 0 bases and J gave up 4 bases, with 11 bases separating them. This CDR3 reads CASSLDPAGNQPQHF. Here the CDR3 DNA reads TGCGCCAGCAGCTTGGATCCCGCGGGGAATCAGCCCCAGCATTTT.

This clone was counted a single time. This chain links TRBV5-1 with TRBJ1-1; 8 bases are shared with TRBD1. From germline, CDR1 is SGHRS and CDR2 YFSETQ. The junction had 9 bases not matched to a gene; V was cut back by 9 bases and J by 5 bases. The CDR3 is 13 residues long. The CDR3 spells CATSGQAETEAFF. The CDR3 DNA reads TGCGCCACCTCGGGACAGGCGGAAACTGAAGCTTTCTTT.

The genes are TRBV4-1 and TRBJ2-2, with TRBD2 identical over 12 bases. CDR1 MGHRA and CDR2 YSYEKL come from the germline V gene. Losses at the gene ends were 6 bases for V and 6 bases for J; bases not matched to a gene: 20. CDR3 length equals 20 residues. As DNA, the CDR3 is TGCGCCAGCAGTGCTCTAGCGGGGGGGCCGGGGTCGATAAACGCCGGGGAGCTGTTTTTT. This translates into CASSALAGGPGSINAGELFF.

This clone came up a few times. The chain uses TRBV12-5 and TRBJ2-7; TRBD1 agrees at 7 bases. Trimming cost V 4 bases and J 0 bases; bases outside gene matches: 3. Germline loops: CDR1 LGHNT, CDR2 FRNRAP. This CDR3 is 14 amino acids long. CDR3 loop: CASGSRDSSYEQYF. DNA of the CDR3: TGTGCTAGTGGTTCTCGGGACAGCTCCTACGAGCAGTACTTC. The variable domain in full, completed from reference TRBV12-5 and TRBJ2-7, reads DARVTQTPRHKVTEMGQEVTMRCQPILGHNTVFWYRQTMMQGLELLAYFRNRAPLDDSGMPKDRFSAEMPDATLATLKIQPSEPRDSAVYFCASGSRDSSYEQYFGPGTRLTVT.

The V gene is TRBV9, the J gene TRBJ2-5; D uncertain. With 4 bases removed from V and 5 bases from J, the gap between germline ends came to 6 bases. This CDR3 has 11 amino acids. Germline V lookup: CDR1 SGDLS, CDR2 YYNGEE. Written as DNA, the CDR3 is TGTGCCAGCAGCTCCGGGGAGACCCAGTACTTC. Translation gives CASSSGETQYF.

CDR3 in DNA: TGTGCCAGTAGCCCCGGAGCGGGGGGGCCCTACGAGCAGTACTTC. Translated: CASSPGAGGPYEQYF. The chain is built from TRBV19 and TRBJ2-7; 10 bases line up with TRBD2. Germline values: CDR1 LNHDA, CDR2 SQIVND (reference sequence). With V trimmed by 6 bases and J by 2 bases, 7 bases remained unmatched. There are 15 residues in the CDR3. The variable domain in full, completed from reference TRBV19 and TRBJ2-7, reads DGGITQSPKYLFRKEGQNVTLSCEQNLNHDAMYWYRQDPGQGLRLIYYSQIVNDFQKGDIAEGYSVSREKKESFPLTVTSAQKNPTAFYLCASSPGAGGPYEQYFGPGTRLTVT.

The chain combines TRBV24-1 with TRBJ2-3; 8 nucleotides match TRBD1. Germline loops: CDR1 KGHDR, CDR2 SFDVKD. The CDR3 length is 17 residues. V was clipped by 5 bases and J by 1 base; unmatched bases: 10. CDR3 nucleotide sequence: TGTGCCACCAGTGCCGTTGACAGGGGTCCTCGCACAGATACGCAGTATTTT. Amino acids: CATSAVDRGPRTDTQYF.

This chain connects TRBV5-6 to TRBJ2-1; 7 positions match TRBD2. Per the germline V gene, CDR1 is SGHDT and CDR2 is YYEEEE. V dropped 9 bases and J dropped 0; count of bases not matched to a gene: 18. This CDR3 is built from 18 residues. As DNA, the CDR3 is TGTGCCACCACGGGTAGGTCGAACGGGAGGAGCTCCTACAATGAGCAGTTCTTC. Amino acid sequence: CATTGRSNGRSSYNEQFF.

This chain joins TRBV9 and TRBJ2-2, with TRBD2 matching over 7 bases. This CDR3 comprises 18 residues. The trim removed 4 bases at V and 4 bases at J, leaving 16 bases unmatched. Germline CDR1 reads SGDLS; CDR2 reads YYNGEE. CDR3 region: CASSPKSFSGYGTGELFF. The CDR3 DNA is TGTGCCAGCAGCCCCAAGAGTTTTAGCGGGTACGGCACCGGGGAGCTGTTTTTT.

The CDR3 sequence is CASSAGLAAYNEQFF. The CDR3 DNA reads TGTGCCAGCAGTGCGGGACTAGCGGCCTACAATGAGCAGTTCTTC. The V and J genes are TRBV28 and TRBJ2-1; TRBD2 agrees at 11 bases. Germline assignment: CDR1 MDHEN and CDR2 SYDVKM. Trimming took 5 bases from V and 2 from J; bases not matched to a gene: 2. The CDR3 contains 15 residues.

The rearrangement uses TRBV18 and TRBJ2-1; TRBD2 is a possible D gene (6 bases). This CDR3 has 14 residues. The V gene lost 3 bases and the J gene lost 7 bases, with 13 bases spanning the gap. CDR1 is KGHSH and CDR2 is LQKENI in the germline V gene. The CDR3 nucleotides read TGTGCCAGCTCACCCTCTCAACTAGCAAATGAGCAGTTCTTC. It yields the protein CASSPSQLANEQFF. The full variable domain, in which reference TRBV18 and TRBJ2-1 provide the parts outside the CDR3, is NAGVMQNPRHLVRRRGQEARLRCSPMKGHSHVYWYRQLPEEGLKFMVYLQKENIIDESGMPKERFSAEFPKEGPSILRIQQVVRGDSAAYFCASSPSQLANEQFFGPGTRLTVL.

This chain joins TRBV7-8 and TRBJ2-3; D perhaps matches TRBD1 (5 bases). CDR1 SGHVS and CDR2 FQNEAQ come from the germline V gene. The CDR3 extends over 15 amino acids. V lost 5 bases and J lost 1, with 13 bases in between. CDR3 in DNA: TGTGCCAGCAGCCGTGACAGAGCCGGCACAGATACGCAGTATTTT. Translated, it gives CASSRDRAGTDTQYF.

The chain combines TRBV6-5 with TRBJ1-6; D unresolved. V was shortened by 4 bases and J by 14 bases, with 9 bases between the two germline ends. This CDR3 contains 11 residues. CDR1 MNHEY and CDR2 SVGAGI come from the germline V gene. DNA for the CDR3: TGTGCCAGCAGTTTAAACCTAGCCCTCCACTTT. It specifies CASSLNLALHF.

This clone showed up just once. The chain couples TRBV6-1 to TRBJ2-1, with D perhaps TRBD2 (6 bases). V lost 2 bases and J 12 bases, leaving 14 bases between the germline ends. The germline CDR1 and CDR2 sequences are MNHNS and SASEGT. The CDR3 has 13 amino acids. In DNA, the CDR3 is TGTGCCAGCAGTGAAACGGGACTCGAGGTGCAGTTCTTC. Protein product: CASSETGLEVQFF.

V usage is TRBV2 and J usage is TRBJ1-2, with a weak D call TRBD1 (5 bases). The CDR3 is 12 amino acids. Germline V gene data show CDR1 as SNHLY and CDR2 as FYNNEI. Trimming removed 7 bases from V and 1 base from J, with 7 bases in between. The CDR3 region is CASKGVNYGYTF. DNA of the CDR3: TGTGCCAGCAAAGGGGTTAACTATGGCTACACCTTC.

The chain has TRBV25-1 and TRBJ1-6; D call uncertain. This CDR3 contains 12 residues. The V end was cut by 7 bases, the J end by 14 bases, with 15 bases between. CDR1 MGHDK and CDR2 SYGVNS come from the germline V gene. CDR3 sequence (DNA): TGTGCCAGCACTCTCAGCGGGGAAGCCCTCCACTTT. Translating gives CASTLSGEALHF.

The chain couples TRBV23-1 to TRBJ2-1; D possibly corresponds to TRBD2 (6 bases). TRBV23-1 counts as an open reading frame of uncertain function. The CDR3 is made up of 15 amino acids. The V gene lost 0 bases and the J gene lost 6 bases, with 12 bases spanning the gap. The CDR3 spells CASSQSSGVRNEQFF. CDR3 bases: TGCGCCAGCAGTCAATCATCGGGGGTCCGCAATGAGCAGTTCTTC.

In its sample, this clone was seen once. The gene calls are TRBV29-1 and TRBJ1-2; TRBD1 might be the D (6 bases). Germline values: CDR1 SQVTM, CDR2 ANQGSEA. The CDR3 spans 15 residues. Trimming stripped 4 bases from V and 2 bases from J, with 17 bases between. The CDR3: CSVGQPGGLNYGYTF. The CDR3 nucleotides are TGCAGCGTTGGGCAGCCTGGGGGCTTAAACTATGGCTACACCTTC.

The chain joins TRBV6-5 to TRBJ2-7, with D unclear. Trimming stripped 2 bases from V and 0 bases from J, with 14 bases between. Looked up from germline, CDR1 is MNHEY and CDR2 is SVGAGI. CDR3 length: 16 amino acids. The CDR3 here is CASSYTVFRFSYEQYF. The CDR3 DNA sequence: TGTGCCAGCAGTTACACCGTGTTTCGGTTCTCCTACGAGCAGTACTTC.

J is TRBJ2-1 and V is TRBV14; 9 bases agree with TRBD2. J lost 3 bases, V lost 3 bases, and 6 bases had no gene match. The CDR3 contains 16 residues. Germline lookup yields CDR1 SGHDN and CDR2 FVKESK. In DNA, the CDR3 is TGTGCCAGCAGCCAGACTAGCGGAGGCTACTACAATGAGCAGTTCTTC. Translation: CASSQTSGGYYNEQFF.

The chain is built from TRBV5-1 and TRBJ1-1; no reliable D call. Germline CDR1 SGHRS, CDR2 YFSETQ. With 0 bases removed from V and 5 bases from J, the gap between germline ends came to 11 bases. This CDR3 is 14 amino acids long. The CDR3 loop reads CASSLGRGSTEAFF. DNA for the CDR3: TGCGCCAGCAGCTTGGGGCGGGGTTCGACTGAAGCTTTCTTT. Complete variable domain (other parts from reference TRBV5-1 and TRBJ1-1): KAGVTQTPRYLIKTRGQQVTLSCSPISGHRSVSWYQQTPGQGLQFLFEYFSETQRNKGNFPGRFSGRQFSNSRSEMNVSTLELGDSALYLCASSLGRGSTEAFFGQGTRLTVV.

This chain uses TRBV4-1 with TRBJ1-5; D is unresolved. V gave up 1 base and J gave up 0 bases, with 10 bases separating them. From germline, CDR1 is MGHRA and CDR2 YSYEKL. The CDR3 is 16 residues long. The CDR3 DNA is TGCGCCAGCAGCCAAGCAACAGACTATAGCAATCAGCCCCAGCATTTT. Its translation: CASSQATDYSNQPQHF.

The count of this clone is one. V usage is TRBV6-5 and J usage is TRBJ2-7, with D tentatively TRBD1 (6 bases). V lost 5 bases and J 3 bases, leaving 14 bases between the germline ends. CDR3 length: 14 amino acids. Germline V gene sequence: CDR1 MNHEY, CDR2 SVGAGI. The CDR3 reads CASSPGTPNYEQYF. The CDR3, as DNA: TGTGCCAGCAGTCCCGGGACACCGAACTACGAGCAGTACTTC.

The chain couples TRBV6-2 or TRBV6-3 to TRBJ2-7; D perhaps matches TRBD2 (6 bases). CDR3 length equals 17 residues. Trimming cost V 3 bases and J 0 bases, with 18 bases left between them. Germline CDR1 is MNHEY and CDR2 is SVGEGT. CDR3 DNA sequence: TGTGCCAGCAGTTATCTGGACTACCAACGAAACTCCTACGAGCAGTACTTC. Amino acids: CASSYLDYQRNSYEQYF.

This clone was found a few times. This chain joins TRBV14 and TRBJ2-4; tentatively, D is TRBD2 (6 bases). Trimming left V 4 bases short and J 0 bases short, with 13 bases between. The CDR3 loop spans 16 amino acids. Germline V gene lookup returns CDR1 SGHDN and CDR2 FVKESK. CDR3 nucleotides: TGTGCCAGCAGCCCTACGTTGGGGGGAGCCAAAAACATTCAGTACTTC. This gives the protein CASSPTLGGAKNIQYF.

J is TRBJ1-5 and V is TRBV19, with D unresolved. This CDR3 comprises 14 residues. The V end lost 0 bases, the J end lost 3 bases, and 6 bases lay between the germline ends. The germline V gene has CDR1 LNHDA and CDR2 SQIVND (reference sequence). The chain's CDR3 is CASSIDSFNQPQHF. The CDR3 bases are TGTGCCAGTAGTATAGATAGTTTCAATCAGCCCCAGCATTTT.

The chain combines TRBV19 with TRBJ1-1; TRBD1 matches 8 bases. This CDR3 is 13 amino acids long. Germline V gene data show CDR1 as LNHDA and CDR2 as SQIVND (reference sequence). V shed 5 bases and J 1 base; nucleotides not matched to a gene: 0. CDR3 sequence reads: CASSQGANTEAFF. Written as DNA, the CDR3 is TGTGCCAGTAGTCAGGGGGCGAACACTGAAGCTTTCTTT.

The J gene is TRBJ1-3, the V gene TRBV5-1, with D perhaps matching TRBD1 (6 bases). The V end was cut by 4 bases, the J end by 2 bases, with 13 bases between. The germline CDR1 and CDR2 sequences are SGHRS and YFSETQ. CDR3 size: 15 residues. The CDR3 loop is CASSEDSQTGNTIYF. Here the CDR3 DNA reads TGCGCCAGCAGCGAGGACAGCCAAACTGGAAACACCATATATTTT.